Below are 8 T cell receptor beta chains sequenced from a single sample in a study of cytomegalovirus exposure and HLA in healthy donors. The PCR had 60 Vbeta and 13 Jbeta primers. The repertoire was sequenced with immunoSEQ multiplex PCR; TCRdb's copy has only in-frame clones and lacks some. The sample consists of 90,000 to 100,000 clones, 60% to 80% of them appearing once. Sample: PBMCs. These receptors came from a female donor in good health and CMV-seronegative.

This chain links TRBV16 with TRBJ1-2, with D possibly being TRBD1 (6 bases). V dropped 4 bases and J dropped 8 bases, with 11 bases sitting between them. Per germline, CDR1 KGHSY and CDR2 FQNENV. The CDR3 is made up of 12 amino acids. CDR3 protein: CASSPDSRGYTF. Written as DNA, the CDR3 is TGTGCCAGCAGCCCGGACAGTCGCGGCTACACCTTC.

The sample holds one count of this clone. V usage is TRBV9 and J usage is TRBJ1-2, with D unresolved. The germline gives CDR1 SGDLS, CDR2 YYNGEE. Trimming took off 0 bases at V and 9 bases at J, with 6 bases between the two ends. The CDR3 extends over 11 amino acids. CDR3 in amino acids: CASSVAASYTF. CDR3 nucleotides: TGTGCCAGCAGCGTAGCCGCTAGCTACACCTTC.

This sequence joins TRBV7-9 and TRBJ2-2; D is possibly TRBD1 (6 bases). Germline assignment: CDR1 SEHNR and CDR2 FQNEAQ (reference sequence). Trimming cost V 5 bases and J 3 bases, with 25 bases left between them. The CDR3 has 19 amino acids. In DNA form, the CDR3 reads TGTGCCAGCAGCCCCCCCCGCGGTACAGGGCCGTTGGACACCGGGGAGCTGTTTTTT. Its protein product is CASSPPRGTGPLDTGELFF.

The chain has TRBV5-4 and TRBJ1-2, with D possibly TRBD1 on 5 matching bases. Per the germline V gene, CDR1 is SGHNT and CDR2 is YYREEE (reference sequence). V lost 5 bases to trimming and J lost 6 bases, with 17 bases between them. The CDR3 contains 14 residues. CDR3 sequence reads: CASRHLGGTNGYTF. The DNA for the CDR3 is TGTGCCAGCAGACATCTCGGGGGGACGAATGGCTACACCTTC.

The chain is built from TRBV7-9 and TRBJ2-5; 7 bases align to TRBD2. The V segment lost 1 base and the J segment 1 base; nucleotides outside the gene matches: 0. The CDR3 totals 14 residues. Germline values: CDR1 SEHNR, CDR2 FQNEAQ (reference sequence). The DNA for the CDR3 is TGTGCCAGCAGCTTAGGACTAGCCCAAGAGACCCAGTACTTC. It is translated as CASSLGLAQETQYF.

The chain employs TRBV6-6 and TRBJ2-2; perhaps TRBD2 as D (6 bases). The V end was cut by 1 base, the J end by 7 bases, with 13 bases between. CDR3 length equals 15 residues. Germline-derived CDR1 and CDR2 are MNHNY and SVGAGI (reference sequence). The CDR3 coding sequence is TGTGCCAGCAGTTACTGGGGGGATGGTGGCGGGGAGCTGTTTTTT. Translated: CASSYWGDGGGELFF.

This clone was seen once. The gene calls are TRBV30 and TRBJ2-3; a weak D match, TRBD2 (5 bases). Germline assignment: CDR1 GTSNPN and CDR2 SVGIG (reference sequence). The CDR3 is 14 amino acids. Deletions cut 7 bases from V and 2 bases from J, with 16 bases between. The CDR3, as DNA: TGTGCCTCAACACCCAGCGGTAACACAGATACGCAGTATTTT. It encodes CASTPSGNTDTQYF.

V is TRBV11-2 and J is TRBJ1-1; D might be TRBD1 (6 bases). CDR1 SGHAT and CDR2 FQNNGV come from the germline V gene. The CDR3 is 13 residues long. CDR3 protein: CAPPRGGNTEAFF. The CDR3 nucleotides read TGTGCACCTCCTAGAGGGGGAAACACTGAAGCTTTCTTT.